These 5 T cell receptor beta chains share one sample of origin, sequenced in a study of cytomegalovirus exposure and HLA in healthy donors. 13 Jbeta primers and 60 Vbeta primers were used for the PCR. Measured with immunoSEQ multiplex PCR; TCRdb has only the in-frame clones, and not every one. Among over 200,000 clones listed, approximately 80% were seen once. Sequenced sample: PBMCs. All receptors derive from a male donor in good health and CMV-seronegative.

The chain carries TRBV4-1 and TRBJ1-3, with D perhaps TRBD1 (5 bases). The CDR3 has 16 residues. The germline CDR1 and CDR2 sequences are MGHRA and YSYEKL. The V gene lost 5 bases and the J gene lost 3 bases, with 17 bases spanning the gap. The CDR3 reads CASSILGARGGNTIYF. CDR3 nucleotide sequence: TGCGCCAGCAGCATTCTTGGGGCCCGTGGTGGAAACACCATATATTTT.

The V gene is TRBV6-1, the J gene TRBJ2-7; tentatively, D is TRBD1 (5 bases). V was cut by 2 bases and J by 3 bases, with 5 bases left in between. Germline CDR1 is MNHNS and CDR2 is SASEGT. CDR3 length equals 12 residues. Written as DNA, the CDR3 is TGTGCCAGCAGTGAAAGGGGCTACGAGCAGTACTTC. Translated, it gives CASSERGYEQYF.

In its sample, this clone was seen a few times. The V gene is TRBV28, the J gene TRBJ2-3, with TRBD2 matching 8 bases. The germline V gene encodes CDR1 MDHEN and CDR2 SYDVKM. The V gene end was trimmed by 4 bases and the J gene end by 1 base; junction bases not matched to a gene: 7. The CDR3 is 16 residues long. CDR3 sequence: CASSSISGMGTDTQYF. DNA of the CDR3: TGTGCCAGCAGTTCCATTAGCGGGATGGGCACAGATACGCAGTATTTT. The full variable domain, in which reference TRBV28 and TRBJ2-3 provide the parts outside the CDR3, is DVKVTQSSRYLVKRTGEKVFLECVQDMDHENMFWYRQDPGLGLRLIYFSYDVKMKEKGDIPEGYSVSREKKERFSLILESASTNQTSMYLCASSSISGMGTDTQYFGPGTRLTVL.

The rearrangement uses TRBV29-1 and TRBJ2-7; 7 nucleotides line up with TRBD1. After removal of 6 bases from V and 3 bases from J, the junction contained 2 bases not matched to a gene. The V gene's germline CDR1 is SQVTM and CDR2 ANQGSEA. CDR3 length equals 11 residues. Written as DNA, the CDR3 is TGCAGCGTGGGACAGTACTACGAGCAGTACTTC. It codes for CSVGQYYEQYF.

This clone was counted a few times. V and J are TRBV7-6 and TRBJ1-5, with a possible D match to TRBD1 (6 bases). Between the trimmed V and J ends, which lost 5 bases and 4 bases, there was a span of 9 bases. This CDR3 spans 13 amino acids. Germline V lookup: CDR1 SGHVS, CDR2 FNYEAQ. The CDR3 DNA reads TGTGCCAGCAGCAGGGGGGGAAATCAGCCCCAGCATTTT. Residues: CASSRGGNQPQHF.